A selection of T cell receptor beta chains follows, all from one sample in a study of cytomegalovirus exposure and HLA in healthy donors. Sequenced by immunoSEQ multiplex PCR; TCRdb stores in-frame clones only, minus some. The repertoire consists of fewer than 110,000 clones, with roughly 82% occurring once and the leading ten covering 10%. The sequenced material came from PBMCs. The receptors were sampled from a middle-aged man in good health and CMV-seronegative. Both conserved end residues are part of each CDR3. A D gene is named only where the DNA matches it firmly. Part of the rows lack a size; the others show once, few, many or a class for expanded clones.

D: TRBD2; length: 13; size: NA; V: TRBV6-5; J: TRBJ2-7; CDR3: CASRRGSGGEQYF; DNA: TGTGCCAGCAGACGAGGATCGGGGGGCGAGCAGTACTTC
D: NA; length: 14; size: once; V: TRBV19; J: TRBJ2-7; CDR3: CASTLELDSYEQYF; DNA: TGTGCCAGTACGTTGGAACTAGACTCCTACGAGCAGTACTTC
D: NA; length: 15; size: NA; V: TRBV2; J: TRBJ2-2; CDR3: CASRGGPTNTGELFF; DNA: TGTGCCAGCAGGGGGGGACCGACGAACACCGGGGAGCTGTTTTTT
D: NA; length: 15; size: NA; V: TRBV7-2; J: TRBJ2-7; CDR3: CASATSRGSSYEQYF; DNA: TGTGCCAGCGCCACTTCCCGCGGAAGCTCCTACGAGCAGTACTTC
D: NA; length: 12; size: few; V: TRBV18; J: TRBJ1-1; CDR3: CASSPAGTEAFF; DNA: TGTGCCAGCTCACCGGCGGGGACTGAAGCTTTCTTT
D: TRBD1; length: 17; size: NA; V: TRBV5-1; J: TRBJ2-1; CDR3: CASSLGVQGASYNEQFF; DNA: TGCGCCAGCAGCTTGGGAGTACAGGGGGCATCCTACAATGAGCAGTTCTTC
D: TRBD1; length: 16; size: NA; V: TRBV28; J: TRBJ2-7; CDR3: CAIRTGGAGGPYEQYF; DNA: TGTGCCATTCGGACAGGGGGCGCGGGGGGCCCCTACGAGCAGTACTTC
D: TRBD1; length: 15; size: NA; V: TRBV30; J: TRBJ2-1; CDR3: CAWSLKGTGSNEQFF; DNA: TGTGCCTGGAGTCTTAAAGGGACAGGATCCAATGAGCAGTTCTTC
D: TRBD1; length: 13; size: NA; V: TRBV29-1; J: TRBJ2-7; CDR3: CSVEGQGVYEQYF; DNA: TGCAGCGTTGAGGGACAGGGGGTATACGAGCAGTACTTC
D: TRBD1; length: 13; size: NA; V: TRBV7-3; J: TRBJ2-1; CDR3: CASSSGQGNEQFF; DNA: TGTGCCAGCAGCTCGGGACAGGGCAATGAGCAGTTCTTC
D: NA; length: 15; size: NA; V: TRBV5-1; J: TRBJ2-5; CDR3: CASSLGGASQETQYF; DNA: TGCGCCAGCAGCTTAGGCGGGGCCAGCCAAGAGACCCAGTACTTC
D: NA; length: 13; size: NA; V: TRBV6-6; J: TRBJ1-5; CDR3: CASYRGSNQPQHF; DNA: TGTGCCAGCTATAGGGGTTCTAATCAGCCCCAGCATTTT
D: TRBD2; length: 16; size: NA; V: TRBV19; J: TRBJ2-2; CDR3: CASSIRLAVNTGELFF; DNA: TGTGCCAGTAGTATTAGACTAGCGGTGAACACCGGGGAGCTGTTTTTT
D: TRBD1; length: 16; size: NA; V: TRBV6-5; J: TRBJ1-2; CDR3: CASSYSPTGWDYGYTF; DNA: TGTGCCAGCAGTTACTCACCGACAGGGTGGGACTATGGCTACACCTTC
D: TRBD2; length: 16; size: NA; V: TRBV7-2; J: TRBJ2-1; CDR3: CASSLERTSSYNEQFF; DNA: TGTGCCAGCAGCTTAGAAAGGACTAGCTCCTACAATGAGCAGTTCTTC
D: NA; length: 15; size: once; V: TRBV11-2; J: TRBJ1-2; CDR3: CASSLGSGYDYGYTF; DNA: TGTGCCAGCAGCTTAGGGTCAGGTTACGACTATGGCTACACCTTC
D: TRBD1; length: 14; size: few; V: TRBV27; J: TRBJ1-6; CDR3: CASSLWDRDSPLHF; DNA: TGTGCCAGCAGTTTATGGGACAGGGATTCACCCCTCCACTTT
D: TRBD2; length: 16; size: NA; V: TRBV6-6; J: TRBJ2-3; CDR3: CASSGRTSGSTDTQYF; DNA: TGTGCCAGCAGTGGACGGACTAGCGGAAGCACAGATACGCAGTATTTT
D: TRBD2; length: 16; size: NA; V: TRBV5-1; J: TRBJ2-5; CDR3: CASSLPLAGGEETQYF; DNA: TGCGCCAGCAGCTTGCCCCTAGCGGGGGGCGAGGAGACCCAGTACTTC
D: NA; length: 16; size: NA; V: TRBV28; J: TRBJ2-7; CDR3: CASRSGGSGVSSEQYF; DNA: TGTGCCAGCAGGTCTGGGGGGTCGGGGGTTTCCTCCGAGCAGTACTTC
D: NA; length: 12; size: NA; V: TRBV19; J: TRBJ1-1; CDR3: CASSIGDTRAFF; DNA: TGTGCCAGTAGTATCGGGGACACCCGGGCTTTCTTT
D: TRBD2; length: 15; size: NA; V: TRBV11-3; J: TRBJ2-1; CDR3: CASSSRTSEAGEQFF; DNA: TGTGCCAGCAGCTCTCGGACTAGCGAGGCGGGGGAGCAGTTCTTC
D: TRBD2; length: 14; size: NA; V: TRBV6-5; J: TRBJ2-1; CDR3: CASSGFSGSNEQFF; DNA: TGTGCCAGCAGTGGATTTAGCGGGAGCAATGAGCAGTTCTTC
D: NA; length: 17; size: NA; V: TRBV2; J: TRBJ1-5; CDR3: CASSERLVRVRNQPQHF; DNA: TGTGCCAGCAGTGAAAGGTTGGTCAGGGTGAGGAATCAGCCCCAGCATTTT
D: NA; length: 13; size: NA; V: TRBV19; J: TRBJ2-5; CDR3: CATSEDPGETQYF; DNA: TGTGCCACCAGCGAGGACCCGGGGGAGACCCAGTACTTC
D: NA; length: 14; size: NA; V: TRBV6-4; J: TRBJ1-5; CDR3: CASSPQWESQPQHF; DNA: TGTGCCAGCAGTCCCCAGTGGGAGTCTCAGCCCCAGCATTTT
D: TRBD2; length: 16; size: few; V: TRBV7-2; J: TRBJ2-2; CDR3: CASSPPSGGITGELFF; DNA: TGTGCCAGCAGCCCCCCTAGCGGGGGGATTACCGGGGAGCTGTTTTTT
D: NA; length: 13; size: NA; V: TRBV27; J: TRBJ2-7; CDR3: CASSPRAAGEQYF; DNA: TGTGCCAGCAGTCCCAGGGCGGCGGGGGAGCAGTACTTC
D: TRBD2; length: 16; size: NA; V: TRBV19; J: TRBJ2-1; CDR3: CASNTLAEGGNNEQFF; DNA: TGTGCCAGTAATACTCTAGCGGAGGGAGGCAACAATGAGCAGTTCTTC
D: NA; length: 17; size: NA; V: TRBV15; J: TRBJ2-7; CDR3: CATSRGGRAGGTYEQYF; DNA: TGTGCCACCAGCAGGGGTGGCCGGGCAGGGGGGACCTACGAGCAGTACTTC
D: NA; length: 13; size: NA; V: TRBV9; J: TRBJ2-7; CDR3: CASSVGQNYEQYF; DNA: TGTGCCAGCAGCGTAGGCCAGAACTACGAGCAGTACTTC
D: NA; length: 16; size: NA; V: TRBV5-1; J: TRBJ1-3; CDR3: CASSKIQGLAGNTIYF; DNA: TGCGCCAGCAGCAAGATACAGGGATTAGCGGGAAACACCATATATTTT
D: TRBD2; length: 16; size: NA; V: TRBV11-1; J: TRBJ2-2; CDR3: CASSLKLTSGSGELFF; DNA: TGTGCCAGCAGCTTAAAACTGACTAGCGGGAGTGGGGAGCTGTTTTTT
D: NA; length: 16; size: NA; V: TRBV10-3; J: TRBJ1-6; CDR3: CAISESAIIADSPLHF; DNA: TGTGCCATCAGTGAGTCGGCAATCATTGCTGATTCACCCCTCCACTTT
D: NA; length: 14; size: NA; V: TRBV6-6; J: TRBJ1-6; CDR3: CASSYSGVNSPLHF; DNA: TGTGCCAGCAGTTACTCAGGGGTGAATTCACCCCTCCACTTT
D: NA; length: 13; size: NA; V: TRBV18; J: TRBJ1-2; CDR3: CASSPIPLEGYTF; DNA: TGTGCCAGCTCACCGATCCCTCTTGAGGGCTACACCTTC
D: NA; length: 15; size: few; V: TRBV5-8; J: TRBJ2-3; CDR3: CASSSDRRNTDTQYF; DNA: TGTGCCAGCAGCTCCGACAGGAGGAACACAGATACGCAGTATTTT
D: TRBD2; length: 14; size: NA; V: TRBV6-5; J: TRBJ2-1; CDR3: CASSRLAEYNEQFF; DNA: TGTGCCAGCAGCAGACTAGCGGAGTACAATGAGCAGTTCTTC
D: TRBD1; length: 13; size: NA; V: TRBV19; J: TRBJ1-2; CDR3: CASGTGVINGYTF; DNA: TGTGCCAGTGGGACAGGGGTTATTAATGGCTACACCTTC
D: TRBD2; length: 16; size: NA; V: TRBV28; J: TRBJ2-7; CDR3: CASSFLSTSGGYEQYF; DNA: TGTGCCAGCAGTTTCCTCTCGACTAGCGGGGGATACGAGCAGTACTTC
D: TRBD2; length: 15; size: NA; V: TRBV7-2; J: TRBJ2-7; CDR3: CASRPPGGSPYEQYF; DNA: TGTGCCAGCCGCCCCCCGGGGGGTAGCCCCTACGAGCAGTACTTC